One sample yielded the 20 T cell receptor beta chains listed below, sequenced in a study of shared clonotypes between healthy human individuals. Clones were sequenced by immunoSEQ multiplex PCR, and TCRdb holds only the in-frame ones, with some missing. This sample has under 2.5 million clones, with roughly 90% found just once. The sequencing sample was made of naive CD4+ T cells from PBMCs. Sample subset: CD45RA+ positively selected. All receptors derive from a man aged 18 to 30 in good health. Some clones in this sample may be carry-over from other donors' samples.

The chain is built from TRBV18 and TRBJ1-4, with 9 bases matching TRBD1. The V gene's germline CDR1 is KGHSH and CDR2 LQKENI. The junction had 3 bases not matched to a gene; V was cut back by 1 base and J by 0 bases. The CDR3 loop spans 17 amino acids. Here the CDR3 DNA reads TGTGCCAGCTCACCACGGGGACAGGGCTCAACTAATGAAAAACTGTTTTTT. It specifies CASSPRGQGSTNEKLFF.

V and J are TRBV4-1 and TRBJ1-2, with D tentatively TRBD1 (6 bases). The CDR3 has 16 residues. V was pared by 2 bases and J by 4 bases, with 17 bases between. CDR1 and CDR2 (germline): MGHRA, YSYEKL. The CDR3 loop reads CASSQPLRGNFYGYTF. The CDR3 nucleotides read TGCGCCAGCAGCCAACCCTTGAGGGGGAACTTCTATGGCTACACCTTC.

This chain uses TRBV15 with TRBJ2-5; D remains unclear. This CDR3 contains 15 residues. Germline loops: CDR1 LNHNV, CDR2 YYDKDF (reference sequence). The V and J ends lost 1 base and 1 base respectively, with 10 bases between them. The CDR3 coding sequence is TGTGCCACCAGCAGAGGGACCTTGGGCCAAGAGACCCAGTACTTC. Translated: CATSRGTLGQETQYF.

The chain is built from TRBV15 and TRBJ2-5, with D hard to call. V gave up 0 bases and J gave up 2 bases, with 13 bases separating them. The CDR3 runs 16 residues. Germline V gene lookup returns CDR1 LNHNV and CDR2 YYDKDF (reference sequence). The CDR3 loop is CATSRDAVPEQETQYF. DNA for the CDR3: TGTGCCACCAGCAGAGATGCTGTACCCGAACAAGAGACCCAGTACTTC.

The rearrangement uses TRBV27 and TRBJ2-1; 8 bases match TRBD2. This CDR3 comprises 15 residues. CDR1 MNHEY and CDR2 SMNVEV come from the germline V gene (reference sequence). V lost 8 bases and J lost 6; bases outside the gene matches: 12. The CDR3 DNA sequence: TGTGCCAGCCCTCCAGCGGGAGTCGGTGCCAATGAGCAGTTCTTC. Its translation: CASPPAGVGANEQFF.

CDR3 loop: CASSHRTYAYEQYF. CDR3 nucleotide sequence: TGTGCCAGCAGTCACCGGACGTACGCCTACGAGCAGTACTTC. V and J are TRBV28 and TRBJ2-7; D ambiguous. The CDR3 extends over 14 amino acids. Trimming shortened V by 5 bases and J by 2 bases, and 13 bases separated the two germline ends. The germline CDR1 and CDR2 sequences are MDHEN and SYDVKM.

A single count supports this clone. V gene TRBV6-5 combines with J gene TRBJ2-7; the match to TRBD1 covers 8 bases. Germline CDR1 and CDR2: MNHEY and SVGAGI. The junction had 4 bases not matched to a gene; V was cut back by 5 bases and J by 1 base. This CDR3 comprises 14 residues. CDR3 nucleotides: TGTGCCAGCAGTGACCGGGACAGGTCCTACGAGCAGTACTTC. The encoded protein is CASSDRDRSYEQYF.

There are a few counts of this clone. The rearrangement links TRBV19 to TRBJ1-1; no clear D. The V gene lost 4 bases and the J gene lost 4 bases, with 10 bases spanning the gap. This CDR3 comprises 13 residues. Germline V gene data show CDR1 as LNHDA and CDR2 as SQIVND (reference sequence). The CDR3 sequence: CASSTRSATEAFF. For the CDR3, the DNA is TGTGCCAGTAGTACGAGGAGTGCCACTGAAGCTTTCTTT.

The rearrangement links TRBV6-5 to TRBJ1-2; a weak D match, TRBD1 (6 bases). V lost 2 bases, J lost 7 bases, and 17 bases lay in between. CDR3 size: 15 residues. CDR1 and CDR2 from the germline V gene are MNHEY and SVGAGI. The CDR3 loop reads CASSYSGQIVLGYTF. The DNA of the CDR3 is TGTGCCAGCAGTTACAGCGGACAGATTGTACTTGGCTACACCTTC.

The chain carries TRBV27 and TRBJ1-4; 7 bases are a match to TRBD1. The CDR3 sequence is 18 residues long. Germline assignment: CDR1 MNHEY and CDR2 SMNVEV (reference sequence). V gave up 0 bases and J gave up 2 bases; unmatched junction bases: 9. The CDR3 DNA sequence: TGTGCCAGCAGTTTATCGACCCCAGGGGGGCCGACTAATGAAAAACTGTTTTTT. Protein product: CASSLSTPGGPTNEKLFF. Full variable domain (missing parts from reference TRBV27 and TRBJ1-4): EAQVTQNPRYLITVTGKKLTVTCSQNMNHEYMSWYRQDPGLGLRQIYYSMNVEVTDKGDVPEGYKVSRKEKRNFPLILESPSPNQTSLYFCASSLSTPGGPTNEKLFFGSGTQLSVL.

This clone was picked up one time. The gene calls are TRBV6-5 and TRBJ2-5; D gene ambiguous. This CDR3 comprises 16 residues. CDR1 is MNHEY, CDR2 SVGAGI, per germline. V was clipped by 2 bases and J by 3 bases, with 16 bases between them. The CDR3 DNA reads as TGTGCCAGCAGTTACAATTCGGCAGGATCGGAAGAGACCCAGTACTTC. The encoded protein is CASSYNSAGSEETQYF.

This chain links TRBV28 with TRBJ1-1; no firm D call. The CDR3 has 12 residues. The germline V gene encodes CDR1 MDHEN and CDR2 SYDVKM. Trimming took 7 bases from V and 10 from J, leaving 16 bases between them. The DNA of the CDR3 is TGTGCCAGCAAGTCGGGGTCTAGAGGAGCTTTCTTT. As protein: CASKSGSRGAFF. The full variable domain, with the rest looked up from reference TRBV28 and TRBJ1-1, is DVKVTQSSRYLVKRTGEKVFLECVQDMDHENMFWYRQDPGLGLRLIYFSYDVKMKEKGDIPEGYSVSREKKERFSLILESASTNQTSMYLCASKSGSRGAFFGQGTRLTVV.

This CDR3 reads CASSENQDRIYGYTF. The DNA for the CDR3 is TGTGCCAGCTCGGAAAACCAGGACAGAATCTATGGCTACACCTTC. The rearrangement joins TRBV18 to TRBJ1-2, with a weak D call TRBD1 (6 bases). The CDR3 consists of 15 residues. The V and J ends lost 6 bases and 4 bases respectively, with 18 bases between them. Germline V gene lookup returns CDR1 KGHSH and CDR2 LQKENI.

The chain carries TRBV2 and TRBJ1-2, with D uncertain. V lost 3 bases to trimming and J lost 1 base, with 9 bases between them. Germline CDR1 and CDR2: SNHLY and FYNNEI. The CDR3 length is 14 residues. The CDR3 loop reads CASSEVSGNYGYTF. Written as DNA, the CDR3 is TGTGCCAGCAGTGAGGTTTCGGGTAACTATGGCTACACCTTC.

This chain connects TRBV5-4 to TRBJ2-7; the D gene could be TRBD1 or TRBD2 (5 bases each). This CDR3 spans 15 amino acids. The V end was cut by 3 bases, the J end by 6 bases, with 19 bases between. Germline CDR1 SGHNT, CDR2 YYREEE (reference sequence). The CDR3 spells CASSSQQAAVGEQYF. The CDR3 DNA follows: TGTGCCAGCAGCTCCCAACAGGCAGCGGTGGGCGAGCAGTACTTC.

Only a few counts were recorded for this clone. The chain links TRBV6-5 to TRBJ1-1; D gene unclear. This CDR3 comprises 12 residues. Trimming removed 6 bases at V and 5 bases at J, with 10 bases between. Germline V gives CDR1 MNHEY, CDR2 SVGAGI. The chain's CDR3 is CASRGRVTEAFF. The DNA of the CDR3 is TGTGCCAGCAGAGGGAGGGTTACTGAAGCTTTCTTT.

V and J are TRBV10-3 and TRBJ1-2, with 8 positions matching TRBD1. The germline CDR1 and CDR2 sequences are ENHRY and SYGVKD. This CDR3 contains 14 residues. V lost 4 bases to trimming and J lost 0 bases; unmatched junction nucleotides: 1. The CDR3 sequence: CAISGQGTNYGYTF. In nucleotides, the CDR3 is TGTGCCATCAGTGGACAGGGGACTAACTATGGCTACACCTTC.

The chain couples TRBV19 to TRBJ2-7; 12 positions match TRBD2. Germline lookup yields CDR1 LNHDA and CDR2 SQIVND (reference sequence). The ends lost 6 bases at V and 2 bases at J; junction bases unmatched: 2. There are 14 residues in the CDR3. The CDR3: CASSASGRAYEQYF. CDR3 DNA sequence: TGTGCCAGTAGCGCTAGCGGGAGGGCCTACGAGCAGTACTTC. The full variable domain, rest sourced from reference TRBV19 and TRBJ2-7, is DGGITQSPKYLFRKEGQNVTLSCEQNLNHDAMYWYRQDPGQGLRLIYYSQIVNDFQKGDIAEGYSVSREKKESFPLTVTSAQKNPTAFYLCASSASGRAYEQYFGPGTRLTVT.

V usage is TRBV7-2 and J usage is TRBJ1-2; TRBD1 aligns across 9 bases. V lost 0 bases, J lost 6 bases, and 5 bases stayed unmatched. The CDR3 covers 15 residues. CDR1 and CDR2 from the germline V gene are SGHTA and FQGNSA. The CDR3 nucleotides are TGTGCCAGCAGCTTAGCAACAGGGGGCAAAGATGGCTACACCTTC. Protein sequence: CASSLATGGKDGYTF.

V usage is TRBV25-1 and J usage is TRBJ2-3; a weak D match, TRBD2 (6 bases). The CDR3 has 14 residues. Germline loops: CDR1 MGHDK, CDR2 SYGVNS. Trimming shortened V by 5 bases and J by 5 bases, and 14 bases separated the two germline ends. CDR3 sequence reads: CASSPREMQDTQYF. The CDR3 nucleotides are TGTGCCAGCAGTCCCCGGGAGATGCAAGATACGCAGTATTTT.